Reported below is one TCR beta chain. CDR3 length equals 14 residues. J lost 7 bases, V lost 3 bases, and 10 bases had no gene match. The V gene's germline CDR1 is DFQATT and CDR2 SNEGSKA (reference sequence). Unique molecular identifiers were incorporated into the prepared TCRbeta library. MiXCR, applied by TCRdb to the PCR reads, yields one record per CDR3 protein. The sample includes approximately 400,000 distinct CDR3 sequences, roughly a tenth of them seen just once. The data derive from a study of T-cell reconstitution after alpha-beta-depleted transplantation in children. Material: PBMCs from the stem cell graft donor, obtained from the stem cell graft. V and J are TRBV20-1 and TRBJ2-7; TRBD1 aligns across 9 bases. The sequence derives from a human donor who donated a stem cell graft to a child with acute myeloid leukemia. CDR3 amino acids: CSASWTGDGGEQYF. In nucleotides, the CDR3 is TGCAGTGCTAGCTGGACAGGGGACGGGGGTGAGCAGTACTTC.